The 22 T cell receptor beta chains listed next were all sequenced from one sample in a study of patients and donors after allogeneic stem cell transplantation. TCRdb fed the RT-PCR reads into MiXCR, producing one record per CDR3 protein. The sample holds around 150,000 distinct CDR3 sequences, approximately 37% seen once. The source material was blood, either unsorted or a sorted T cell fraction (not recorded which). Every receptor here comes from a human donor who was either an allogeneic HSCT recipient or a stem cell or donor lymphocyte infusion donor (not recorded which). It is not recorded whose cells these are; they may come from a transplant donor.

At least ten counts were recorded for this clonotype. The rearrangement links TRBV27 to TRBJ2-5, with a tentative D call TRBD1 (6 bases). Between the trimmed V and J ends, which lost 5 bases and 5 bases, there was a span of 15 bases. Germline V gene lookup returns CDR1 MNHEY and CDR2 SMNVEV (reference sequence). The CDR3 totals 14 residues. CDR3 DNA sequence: TGTGCCAGCAGTCTACAGGGTGTTGGGGAGACCCAGTACTTC. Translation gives CASSLQGVGETQYF.

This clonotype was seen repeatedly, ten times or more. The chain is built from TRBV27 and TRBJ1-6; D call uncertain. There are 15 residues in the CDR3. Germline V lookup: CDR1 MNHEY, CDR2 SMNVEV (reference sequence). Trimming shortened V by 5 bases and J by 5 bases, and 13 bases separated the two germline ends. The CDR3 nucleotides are TGTGCCAGCAGTACATTTGCCGAGGATAATTCACCCCTCCACTTT. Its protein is CASSTFAEDNSPLHF.

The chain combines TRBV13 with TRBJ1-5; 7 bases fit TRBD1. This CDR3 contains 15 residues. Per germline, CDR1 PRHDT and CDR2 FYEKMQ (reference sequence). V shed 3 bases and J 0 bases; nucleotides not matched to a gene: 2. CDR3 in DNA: TGTGCCAGCAGCTTCGGACAGGATAGCAATCAGCCCCAGCATTTT. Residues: CASSFGQDSNQPQHF.

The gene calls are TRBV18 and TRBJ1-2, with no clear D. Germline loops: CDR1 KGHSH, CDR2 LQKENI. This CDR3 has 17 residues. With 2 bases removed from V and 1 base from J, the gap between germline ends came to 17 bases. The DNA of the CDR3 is TGTGCCAGCTCACCAAGGGCCACGGTTGCTTTTAACTATGGCTACACCTTC. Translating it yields CASSPRATVAFNYGYTF.

CDR3 sequence: CSAPGQSYEQYF. As DNA, the CDR3 is TGCAGTGCCCCAGGACAGTCCTACGAGCAGTACTTC. The chain links TRBV20-1 to TRBJ2-7; the D gene is possibly TRBD1 (6 bases). Trimming removed 6 bases from V and 1 base from J, with 10 bases in between. Germline CDR1 and CDR2: DFQATT and SNEGSKA (reference sequence). This CDR3 is built from 12 residues.

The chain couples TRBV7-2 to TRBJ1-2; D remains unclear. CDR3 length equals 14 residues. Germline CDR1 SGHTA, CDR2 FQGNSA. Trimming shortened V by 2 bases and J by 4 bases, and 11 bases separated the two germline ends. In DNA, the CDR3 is TGTGCCAGCAGCTTAAGCGGCGGTCTCTATGGCTACACCTTC. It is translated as CASSLSGGLYGYTF.

The chain's CDR3 is CASSNRVGTQYF. DNA of the CDR3: TGTGCCAGCAGTAACAGGGTGGGGACCCAGTACTTC. V gene TRBV28 combines with J gene TRBJ2-5; weak D call: TRBD1 (6 bases). The germline V gene has CDR1 MDHEN and CDR2 SYDVKM. This CDR3 has 12 amino acids. V lost 5 bases and J 7 bases, leaving 11 bases between the germline ends.

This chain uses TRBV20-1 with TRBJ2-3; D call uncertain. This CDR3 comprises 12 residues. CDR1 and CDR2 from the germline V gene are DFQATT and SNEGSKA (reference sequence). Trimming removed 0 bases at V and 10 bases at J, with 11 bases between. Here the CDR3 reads CSARDLQAAQYF. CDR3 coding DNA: TGCAGTGCTAGAGATCTTCAGGCAGCGCAGTATTTT.

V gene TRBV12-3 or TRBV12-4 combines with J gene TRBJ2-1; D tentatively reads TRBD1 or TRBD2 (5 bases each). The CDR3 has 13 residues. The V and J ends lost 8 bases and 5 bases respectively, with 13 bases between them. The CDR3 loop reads CASGSRDHNEQFF. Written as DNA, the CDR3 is TGTGCCAGCGGCTCCCGGGACCACAATGAGCAGTTCTTC.

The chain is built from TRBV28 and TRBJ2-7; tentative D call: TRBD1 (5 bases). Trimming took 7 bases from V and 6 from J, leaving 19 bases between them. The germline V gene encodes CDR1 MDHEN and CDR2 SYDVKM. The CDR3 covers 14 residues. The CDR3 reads CASTLGTGIREQYF. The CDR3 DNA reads TGTGCCAGCACCCTCGGAACAGGCATCCGCGAGCAGTACTTC.

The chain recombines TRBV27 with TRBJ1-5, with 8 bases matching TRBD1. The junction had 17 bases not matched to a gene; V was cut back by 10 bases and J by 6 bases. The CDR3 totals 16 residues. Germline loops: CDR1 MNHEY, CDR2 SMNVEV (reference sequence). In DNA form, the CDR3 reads TGTGCCACGCAAGACCTGACAGGGGCAAGGATTCAGCCCCAGCATTTT. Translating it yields CATQDLTGARIQPQHF.

The CDR3 reads CASSPYGNYNEQFF. The CDR3 DNA reads as TGCGCCAGCAGCCCCTACGGGAACTACAATGAGCAGTTCTTC. The chain has TRBV4-3 and TRBJ2-1, with D perhaps matching TRBD2 (5 bases). Trimming removed 4 bases from V and 3 bases from J, with 10 bases in between. This CDR3 has 14 amino acids. Germline assignment: CDR1 LGHNA and CDR2 YSLEER.

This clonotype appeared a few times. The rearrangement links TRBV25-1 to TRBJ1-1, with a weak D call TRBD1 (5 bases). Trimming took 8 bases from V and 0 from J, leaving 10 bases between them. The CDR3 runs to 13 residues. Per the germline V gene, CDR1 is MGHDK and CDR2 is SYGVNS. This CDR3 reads CASWGRLNTEAFF. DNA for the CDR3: TGTGCCAGCTGGGGACGGTTGAACACTGAAGCTTTCTTT.

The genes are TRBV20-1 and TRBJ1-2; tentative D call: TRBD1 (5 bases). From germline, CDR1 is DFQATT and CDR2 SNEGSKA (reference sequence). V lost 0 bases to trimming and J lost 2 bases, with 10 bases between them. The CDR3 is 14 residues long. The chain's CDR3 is CSARDLGRNYGYTF. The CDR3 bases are TGCAGTGCTAGAGATTTGGGACGGAACTATGGCTACACCTTC.

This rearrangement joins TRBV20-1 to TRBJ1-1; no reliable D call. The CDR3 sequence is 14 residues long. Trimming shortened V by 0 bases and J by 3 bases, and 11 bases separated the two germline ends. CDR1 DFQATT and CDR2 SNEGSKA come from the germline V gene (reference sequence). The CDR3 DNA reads TGCAGTGCTAGAGATCCCTTCCGGGACACTGAAGCTTTCTTT. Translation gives CSARDPFRDTEAFF.

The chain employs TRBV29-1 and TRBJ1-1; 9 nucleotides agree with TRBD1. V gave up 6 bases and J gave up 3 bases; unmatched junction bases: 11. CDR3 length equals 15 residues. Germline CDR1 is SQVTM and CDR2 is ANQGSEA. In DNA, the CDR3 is TGCAGCGTACCCCCGATCGGGACAGGGCACACTGAAGCTTTCTTT. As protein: CSVPPIGTGHTEAFF.

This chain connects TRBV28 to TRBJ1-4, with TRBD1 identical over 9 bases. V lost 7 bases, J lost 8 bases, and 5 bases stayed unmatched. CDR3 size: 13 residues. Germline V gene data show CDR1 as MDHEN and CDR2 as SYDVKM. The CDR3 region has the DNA TGTGCCAGCACCGGGACAGGGAGAGAAAAACTGTTTTTT. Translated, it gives CASTGTGREKLFF.

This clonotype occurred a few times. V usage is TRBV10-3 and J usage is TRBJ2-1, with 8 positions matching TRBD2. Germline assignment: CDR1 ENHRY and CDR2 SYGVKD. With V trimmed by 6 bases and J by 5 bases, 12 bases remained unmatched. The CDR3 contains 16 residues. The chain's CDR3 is CAISIMGLGANNEQFF. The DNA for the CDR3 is TGTGCCATCAGCATTATGGGACTAGGCGCGAACAATGAGCAGTTCTTC.

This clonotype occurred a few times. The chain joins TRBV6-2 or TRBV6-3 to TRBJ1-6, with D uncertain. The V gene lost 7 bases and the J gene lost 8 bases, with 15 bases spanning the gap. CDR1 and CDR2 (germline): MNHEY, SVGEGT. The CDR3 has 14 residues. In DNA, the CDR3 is TGTGCCAGCACGACCTTCGGATTCCATTCACCCCTCCACTTT. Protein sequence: CASTTFGFHSPLHF.

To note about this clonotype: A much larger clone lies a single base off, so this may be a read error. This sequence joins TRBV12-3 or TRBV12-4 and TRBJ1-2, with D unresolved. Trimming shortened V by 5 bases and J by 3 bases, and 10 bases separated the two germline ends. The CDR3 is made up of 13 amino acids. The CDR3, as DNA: TGTGCCAGCAGTCCACAGTATGACTATGGCTACACCTTC. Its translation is CASSPQYDYGYTF.

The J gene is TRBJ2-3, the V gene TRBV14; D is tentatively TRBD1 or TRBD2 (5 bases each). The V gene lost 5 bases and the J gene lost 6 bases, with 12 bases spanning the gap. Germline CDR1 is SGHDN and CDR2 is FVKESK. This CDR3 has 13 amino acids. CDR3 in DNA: TGTGCCAGCAGCTGGGACCCCCGGGATACGCAGTATTTT. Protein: CASSWDPRDTQYF. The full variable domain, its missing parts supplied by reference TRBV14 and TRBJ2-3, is EAGVTQFPSHSVIEKGQTVTLRCDPISGHDNLYWYRRVMGKEIKFLLHFVKESKQDESGMPNNRFLAERTGGTYSTLKVQPAELEDSGVYFCASSWDPRDTQYFGPGTRLTVL.

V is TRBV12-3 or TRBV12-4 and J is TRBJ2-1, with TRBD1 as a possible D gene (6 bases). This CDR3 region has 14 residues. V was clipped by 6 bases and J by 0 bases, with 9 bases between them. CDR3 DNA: TGTGCCAGCAGAGACAGGAGCTCCTACAATGAGCAGTTCTTC. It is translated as CASRDRSSYNEQFF.